Below, one T cell receptor (beta chain) is given with its context. What it binds is not known. This entry belongs to a study of CD8+ T cells in alopecia areata. This sample's treatment: oral pan-JAK inhibitor, 5-10 mg twice daily. Extraction and reverse transcription of RNA yielded cDNA as the sequencing template. Measured with immunoSEQ multiplex PCR; TCRdb has only the in-frame clones, and not every one. Among more than 110,000 clones, roughly 82% were seen once, and the ten largest hold roughly 25%. The CDR3 sequence is 14 residues long. Germline assignment: CDR1 SGHAT and CDR2 FQNNGV. Trimming pared 5 bases from V and 0 bases from J, leaving 11 bases between. Notes on the study in general: Scalp sequencing also captures normal skin's resident alphabeta T cells.

This sequence was found in a human donor with alopecia areata. This chain connects TRBV11-2 to TRBJ2-7; no clear D gene. Sequenced here: CD8+ T cells sorted from blood, sampled at week 4, from a patient treated with tofacitinib. Here the CDR3 DNA reads TGTGCCAGCAGCCCAACGACGGGCTCCTACGAGCAGTACTTC. Translation: CASSPTTGSYEQYF.